This T cell receptor beta chain was observed in a study of T cells in localized non-small cell lung cancer. The V end lost 1 base, the J end lost 4 bases, and 14 bases lay between the germline ends. Looked up from germline, CDR1 is SGHTA and CDR2 is FQGNSA. The CDR3 extends over 16 amino acids. Using immunoSEQ multiplex PCR, the repertoire was profiled, and TCRdb retains in-frame clones only, with some absent. Of under 35,000 clones listed, roughly 75% are singletons. The TCR originated in a male donor at least 60 years old with stage III squamous cell lung carcinoma. This chain links TRBV7-2 with TRBJ1-3; weak D call: TRBD1 (5 bases). This specimen was peripheral blood, taken before any cancer treatment. Written as DNA, the CDR3 is TGTGCCAGCAGCTTAGGGGTGGGGGTTTTCGGAAACACCATATATTTT. This encodes CASSLGVGVFGNTIYF.